Below, 26 T cell receptor beta chains from the same sample are listed, as sequenced in a study of CD4 T cell repertoires in COVID-19 (dated by TCRdb to the early 2020s). Memory T cell samples that were not cultured were sequenced immediately after ex vivo isolation. Library construction relied on the immunoSEQ multiplex PCR assay. TCRdb re-hosts the immuneACCESS table, in-frame sequences only. Its copies lack some clones; in the studies checked, an unresolved V gene accounts for under half of them, and the cause for the rest is not known. For this sample there are 20,000 to 25,000 clones; about nine tenths appear just once. The top ten hold around 0.58% of the sample. The sequencing here drew on central memory CD4+ T cells from blood, taken before the COVID-19 pandemic. Read against the paper, the sample's cell subset or site label means: CD4+ T central memory cells. These receptors came from a human donor who had COVID-19.

V gene TRBV27 combines with J gene TRBJ1-2; D not certain. There are 14 residues in the CDR3. Germline V lookup: CDR1 MNHEY, CDR2 SMNVEV (reference sequence). V shed 3 bases and J shed 2 bases, with 10 bases lying between them. Here the CDR3 reads CASSFNPLNYGYTF. CDR3 in DNA: TGTGCCAGCAGTTTTAACCCCCTAAACTATGGCTACACCTTC.

The chain carries TRBV13 and TRBJ2-5, with D possibly matching TRBD1 (6 bases). TRBJ2-7 explains the end of the DNA better; the J call may be wrong. Germline loops: CDR1 PRHDT, CDR2 FYEKMQ (reference sequence). This CDR3 spans 14 amino acids. The CDR3: CASNEGGKHDEQYF. The CDR3 bases are TGTGCCAGCAACGAAGGGGGTAAGCATGACGAGCAGTACTTC.

V and J are TRBV9 and TRBJ2-1; 9 nucleotides agree with TRBD1. The germline CDR1 and CDR2 sequences are SGDLS and YYNGEE. The CDR3 contains 15 residues. V dropped 0 bases and J dropped 6; count of bases not matched to a gene: 4. The CDR3 nucleotides are TGTGCCAGCAGCGTAGTAGGACAGGGGTTCAATGAGCAGTTCTTC. This encodes CASSVVGQGFNEQFF. Full variable domain (rest looked up from reference TRBV9 and TRBJ2-1): DSGVTQTPKHLITATGQRVTLRCSPRSGDLSVYWYQQSLDQGLQFLIQYYNGEERAKGNILERFSAQQFPDLHSELNLSSLELGDSALYFCASSVVGQGFNEQFFGPGTRLTVL.

The V gene is TRBV7-2, the J gene TRBJ1-1; TRBD1 is a possible D gene (5 bases). The germline gives CDR1 SGHTA, CDR2 FQGNSA. V lost 5 bases and J 1 base, leaving 11 bases between the germline ends. The CDR3 is 14 residues long. CDR3 region: CASSAGRGNTEAFF. CDR3 sequence (DNA): TGTGCCAGCAGCGCAGGGCGGGGGAACACTGAAGCTTTCTTT.

The chain carries TRBV6-5 and TRBJ1-1, with unresolved D. The CDR3 sequence is 12 residues long. CDR1 and CDR2 (germline): MNHEY, SVGAGI. Trimming cost V 8 bases and J 3 bases, with 10 bases left between them. CDR3 residues: CASLEGYTEAFF. CDR3 DNA sequence: TGTGCCAGCTTAGAGGGCTACACTGAAGCTTTCTTT.

The V call is TRBV6-5, the J call TRBJ2-7; 12 bases map to TRBD2. CDR3 length: 14 amino acids. J gave up 3 bases and V 8 bases, and 5 bases lay outside the gene matches. Germline V gene sequence: CDR1 MNHEY, CDR2 SVGAGI. The CDR3 region has the DNA TGTGCCAGCCGGAGGACTAGCGGGAACTACGAGCAGTACTTC. Translation gives CASRRTSGNYEQYF.

CDR3 region: CASTSGGTGETQYF. In nucleotides, the CDR3 is TGCGCCAGCACCTCCGGGGGGACGGGAGAGACCCAGTACTTC. The gene calls are TRBV5-1 and TRBJ2-5, with 7 bases identical to TRBD2. V dropped 6 bases and J dropped 4; count of bases not matched to a gene: 9. Per the germline V gene, CDR1 is SGHRS and CDR2 is YFSETQ. The length of the CDR3 is 14 residues.

The chain joins TRBV13 to TRBJ2-4, with 9 bases that match TRBD1. The V and J ends lost 5 bases and 4 bases, in that order; junction bases with no gene match: 3. In germline, CDR1 is PRHDT, CDR2 FYEKMQ (reference sequence). This CDR3 has 14 residues. The CDR3 nucleotides are TGTGCCAGCAGCCAGACAGGGGGTAAAAACATTCAGTACTTC. Its translation is CASSQTGGKNIQYF. The whole variable domain, remainder taken from reference TRBV13 and TRBJ2-4, is AAGVIQSPRHLIKEKRETATLKCYPIPRHDTVYWYQQGPGQDPQFLISFYEKMQSDKGSIPDRFSAQQFSDYHSELNMSSLELGDSALYFCASSQTGGKNIQYFGAGTRLSVL.

V and J are TRBV6-5 and TRBJ1-1; D not resolved. V dropped 0 bases and J dropped 7 bases, with 15 bases sitting between them. CDR1 is MNHEY and CDR2 is SVGAGI in the germline V gene. The length of the CDR3 is 15 residues. The CDR3 nucleotides are TGTGCCAGCAGTTACTCGAGGGCTGGTCGGGGTGAAGCTTTCTTT. Its protein is CASSYSRAGRGEAFF.

The sample holds a few counts of this clone. The chain carries TRBV19 and TRBJ1-5; possible D gene TRBD1, 5 bases. CDR3 length equals 13 residues. Germline V CDR1 and CDR2: LNHDA, SQIVND (reference sequence). Trimming pared 9 bases from V and 0 bases from J, leaving 9 bases between. This chain's CDR3 is CASRVYSNQPQHF. CDR3 coding DNA: TGTGCCAGCAGGGTGTATAGCAATCAGCCCCAGCATTTT. Using reference TRBV19 and TRBJ1-5 for the parts outside the CDR3, the full variable domain is DGGITQSPKYLFRKEGQNVTLSCEQNLNHDAMYWYRQDPGQGLRLIYYSQIVNDFQKGDIAEGYSVSREKKESFPLTVTSAQKNPTAFYLCASRVYSNQPQHFGDGTRLSIL.

The chain uses TRBV6-5 and TRBJ2-3; 7 bases line up with TRBD2. Unmatched junction bases numbered 6, after V lost 6 bases and J lost 3 bases. CDR1 and CDR2 from the germline V gene are MNHEY and SVGAGI. CDR3 length: 14 amino acids. The CDR3 sequence: CASRRGLPTDTQYF. The DNA of the CDR3 is TGTGCCAGCAGGCGGGGACTACCGACAGATACGCAGTATTTT.

J is TRBJ1-1 and V is TRBV4-1; a weak D match, TRBD1 (6 bases). The CDR3 totals 16 residues. The germline V and J ends were trimmed by 3 bases and 2 bases, with 16 bases remaining between them. Per germline, CDR1 MGHRA and CDR2 YSYEKL. As DNA, the CDR3 is TGCGCCAGCAGCCAGGGGGCGACAGGCATTAACACTGAAGCTTTCTTT. It specifies CASSQGATGINTEAFF.

J is TRBJ2-1 and V is TRBV28; possible D gene TRBD1, 6 bases. This CDR3 is built from 11 residues. The V end was cut by 5 bases, the J end by 15 bases, with 14 bases between. Germline assignment: CDR1 MDHEN and CDR2 SYDVKM. CDR3 loop: CASSLNRVAFF. Written as DNA, the CDR3 is TGTGCCAGCAGTCTGAACAGGGTAGCGTTCTTC.

This clone has a handful of counts. J is TRBJ1-2 and V is TRBV6-5; perhaps TRBD1 as D (5 bases). Trimming stripped 0 bases from V and 0 bases from J, with 5 bases between. Germline lookup yields CDR1 MNHEY and CDR2 SVGAGI. This CDR3 spans 14 amino acids. The CDR3: CASSYSTANYGYTF. The CDR3 DNA is TGTGCCAGCAGTTACTCGACAGCTAACTATGGCTACACCTTC.

The genes are TRBV2 and TRBJ1-5, with a tentative D call TRBD1 (6 bases). The CDR3 consists of 15 residues. Germline CDR1 reads SNHLY; CDR2 reads FYNNEI. V was trimmed by 8 bases and J by 0 bases, leaving 14 bases between them. DNA of the CDR3: TGTGCCAGCGGGGGTACAGGGAATAGCAATCAGCCCCAGCATTTT. The encoded protein is CASGGTGNSNQPQHF.

The J gene is TRBJ1-5, the V gene TRBV19, with TRBD1 identical over 8 bases. CDR1 is LNHDA and CDR2 is SQIVND in the germline V gene (reference sequence). The CDR3 has 14 residues. V lost 6 bases to trimming and J lost 1 base; unmatched junction nucleotides: 2. The CDR3, as DNA: TGTGCCAGTAGGACAGGGGTAAGCAATCAGCCCCAGCATTTT. Protein sequence: CASRTGVSNQPQHF.

The sample holds a few counts of this clone. V is TRBV5-4 and J is TRBJ2-7, with D possibly matching TRBD1 (5 bases). Trimming left V 5 bases short and J 5 bases short, with 20 bases between. This CDR3 region has 15 residues. Germline V CDR1 and CDR2: SGHNT, YYREEE (reference sequence). The CDR3: CASRTDGRGGDEQYF. For the CDR3, the DNA is TGTGCCAGCAGAACCGACGGAAGGGGCGGCGACGAGCAGTACTTC.

CDR3 sequence reads: CASSSGYVNTEAFF. The CDR3 DNA reads TGTGCCAGCAGTTCAGGGTACGTGAACACTGAAGCTTTCTTT. The chain has TRBV25-1 and TRBJ1-1; a possible D gene is TRBD1 (5 bases). Germline CDR1 MGHDK, CDR2 SYGVNS. The V end was cut by 5 bases, the J end by 0 bases, with 10 bases between. The CDR3 spans 14 residues.

The chain uses TRBV13 and TRBJ2-3, with D perhaps matching TRBD2 (5 bases). CDR1 PRHDT and CDR2 FYEKMQ come from the germline V gene (reference sequence). This CDR3 spans 15 amino acids. Trimming removed 1 base from V and 2 bases from J, with 10 bases in between. The CDR3 is CASSLDGGPTDTQYF. CDR3 nucleotide sequence: TGTGCCAGCAGCTTAGACGGCGGGCCCACAGATACGCAGTATTTT. Full variable domain (outside the CDR3, taken from reference TRBV13 and TRBJ2-3): AAGVIQSPRHLIKEKRETATLKCYPIPRHDTVYWYQQGPGQDPQFLISFYEKMQSDKGSIPDRFSAQQFSDYHSELNMSSLELGDSALYFCASSLDGGPTDTQYFGPGTRLTVL.

This sequence joins TRBV5-6 and TRBJ2-3, with D possibly TRBD1 on 5 matching bases. This CDR3 comprises 16 residues. Per the germline V gene, CDR1 is SGHDT and CDR2 is YYEEEE. Trimming took off 0 bases at V and 2 bases at J, with 13 bases between the two ends. The CDR3 reads CASSLVSRAPTDTQYF. CDR3 DNA: TGTGCCAGCAGCTTGGTTAGCAGGGCTCCCACAGATACGCAGTATTTT.

This sequence joins TRBV6-5 and TRBJ2-7, with a possible D match to TRBD2 (6 bases). V lost 8 bases, J lost 5 bases, and 16 bases lay in between. Germline CDR1 MNHEY, CDR2 SVGAGI. The CDR3 totals 13 residues. The CDR3 region has the DNA TGTGCCAGCGGGAGGACTCAGGCCCACGAGCAGTACTTC. It encodes CASGRTQAHEQYF.

The chain links TRBV2 to TRBJ1-2; tentative D call: TRBD1 (6 bases). CDR3 length equals 14 residues. The V gene lost 3 bases and the J gene lost 9 bases, with 17 bases spanning the gap. CDR1 and CDR2 from the germline V gene are SNHLY and FYNNEI. CDR3 amino acids: CASSDGSGAVSYTF. The DNA for the CDR3 is TGTGCCAGCAGTGATGGTTCAGGGGCTGTGAGCTACACCTTC.

This clone appeared a single time. V gene TRBV5-1 combines with J gene TRBJ2-3, with a tentative D call TRBD2 (7 bases). Germline values: CDR1 SGHRS, CDR2 YFSETQ. CDR3 size: 19 residues. Trimming cost V 1 base and J 1 base, with 22 bases left between them. The CDR3 is CASSLLGRSGGGGTDTQYF. The CDR3, as DNA: TGCGCCAGCAGCTTGTTGGGTCGCTCGGGGGGCGGGGGCACAGATACGCAGTATTTT.

This clone was recorded once. The chain employs TRBV19 and TRBJ1-1, with a tentative D call TRBD1 (5 bases). CDR3 length: 13 amino acids. Germline V gene sequence: CDR1 LNHDA, CDR2 SQIVND (reference sequence). With 5 bases removed from V and 4 bases from J, the gap between germline ends came to 11 bases. The CDR3 loop is CASSLGGGTEAFF. The DNA of the CDR3 is TGTGCCAGTAGTCTAGGCGGGGGCACTGAAGCTTTCTTT.

This clone was counted a single time. The chain employs TRBV19 and TRBJ1-5; maybe TRBD1 (5 bases). Trimming removed 9 bases at V and 8 bases at J, with 23 bases between. CDR1 LNHDA and CDR2 SQIVND come from the germline V gene (reference sequence). The CDR3 sequence is 15 residues long. The CDR3 spells CASLPGRAGVEPQHF. The CDR3 bases are TGTGCCAGCTTACCAGGAAGGGCGGGGGTTGAGCCCCAGCATTTT.

The genes are TRBV7-8 and TRBJ1-2; D is unclear. Trimming removed 1 base from V and 2 bases from J, with 14 bases in between. There are 16 residues in the CDR3. Germline V lookup: CDR1 SGHVS, CDR2 FQNEAQ. CDR3 sequence (DNA): TGTGCCAGCAGCTTAGGAACGGTTGAAAGAAACTATGGCTACACCTTC. Protein product: CASSLGTVERNYGYTF. The variable domain in full, completed from reference TRBV7-8 and TRBJ1-2, reads GAGVSQSPRYKVAKRGQDVALRCDPISGHVSLFWYQQALGQGPEFLTYFQNEAQLDKSGLPSDRFFAERPEGSVSTLKIQRTQQEDSAVYLCASSLGTVERNYGYTFGSGTRLTVV.